Listed here are 20 T cell receptor beta chains from one sample, sequenced in a study of early T cells in non-severe SARS-CoV-2 infection. From the 5' RACE reads, TCRdb called clonotypes with MiXCR, one entry per CDR3 protein. This table holds approximately 100,000 distinct CDR3 sequences, around 17% found once. The sample was whole blood. The origin of the receptors is an adult who was a healthcare worker with PCR-confirmed SARS-CoV-2 infection or an uninfected control (not recorded which).

This clonotype was detected a few times. This chain uses TRBV6-2 or TRBV6-3 with TRBJ2-7; tentative D call: TRBD2 (5 bases). V was trimmed by 0 bases and J by 4 bases, leaving 16 bases between them. This CDR3 is 16 amino acids long. Per the germline V gene, CDR1 is MNHEY and CDR2 is SVGEGT. The CDR3 region is CASSYSDPVRRYEQYF. Written as DNA, the CDR3 is TGTGCCAGCAGTTACTCCGACCCCGTCAGGAGGTACGAGCAGTACTTC.

The genes are TRBV28 and TRBJ2-7; D possibly uses TRBD1 or TRBD2 (5 bases each). The germline V gene encodes CDR1 MDHEN and CDR2 SYDVKM. The CDR3 spans 15 residues. Trimming took 3 bases from V and 2 from J, leaving 14 bases between them. CDR3 in amino acids: CASSFLGERPYEQYF. The CDR3 DNA follows: TGTGCCAGCAGTTTTCTGGGGGAAAGACCCTACGAGCAGTACTTC.

The chain is built from TRBV7-9 and TRBJ2-7; TRBD2 aligns across 11 bases. Losses at the gene ends were 1 base for V and 5 bases for J; bases not matched to a gene: 7. The CDR3 has 16 amino acids. The germline CDR1 and CDR2 sequences are SEHNR and FQNEAQ (reference sequence). The CDR3 is CASSLDGSGRADEQYF. The CDR3 nucleotides read TGTGCCAGCAGCTTAGATGGTAGCGGGAGGGCGGACGAGCAGTACTTC.

This clonotype came up a few times. The genes are TRBV7-9 and TRBJ2-2; 10 bases line up with TRBD1. From germline, CDR1 is SEHNR and CDR2 FQNEAQ (reference sequence). This CDR3 is built from 16 residues. With 4 bases clipped from V and 2 bases from J, the junction kept 4 bases outside the gene matches. The CDR3 loop reads CASSSTTGGNTGELFF. CDR3 coding DNA: TGTGCCAGCAGCTCAACGACAGGGGGCAACACCGGGGAGCTGTTTTTT.

This clonotype was counted between two and nine times. The rearrangement joins TRBV10-3 to TRBJ2-6; D gene ambiguous. Germline values: CDR1 ENHRY, CDR2 SYGVKD. Trimming removed 8 bases from V and 1 base from J, with 0 bases in between. This CDR3 is 11 amino acids long. CDR3 residues: CAISGANVLTF. The CDR3 DNA reads as TGTGCCATCTCTGGGGCCAACGTCCTGACTTTC.

This clonotype was counted a few times. The V and J genes are TRBV18 and TRBJ2-1; no reliable D call. CDR3 length: 15 residues. Per the germline V gene, CDR1 is KGHSH and CDR2 is LQKENI. The V end was cut by 2 bases, the J end by 5 bases, with 13 bases between. The CDR3 nucleotides are TGTGCCAGCTCACCAAATCTTGGGATGGACAATGAGCAGTTCTTC. Its protein is CASSPNLGMDNEQFF.

The V and J genes are TRBV19 and TRBJ2-6; no clear D. The CDR3 is 16 amino acids. V lost 3 bases, J lost 1 base, and 10 bases lay in between. The germline V gene has CDR1 LNHDA and CDR2 SQIVND (reference sequence). Written as DNA, the CDR3 is TGTGCCAGTAGTATGCGGTGGGCGTCTGGGGCCAACGTCCTGACTTTC. This translates into CASSMRWASGANVLTF.

The genes are TRBV27 and TRBJ1-4; TRBD1 is a possible D gene (5 bases). Looked up from germline, CDR1 is MNHEY and CDR2 is SMNVEV (reference sequence). CDR3 length: 16 residues. V dropped 5 bases and J dropped 8 bases, with 21 bases sitting between them. CDR3 amino acids: CASSHRRTSRVEKLFF. In nucleotides, the CDR3 is TGTGCCAGCAGTCATCGTAGGACATCCCGTGTGGAAAAACTGTTTTTT.

This clonotype has a handful of counts. The chain joins TRBV20-1 to TRBJ2-3, with TRBD1 matching over 7 bases. CDR1 is DFQATT and CDR2 is SNEGSKA in the germline V gene (reference sequence). J gave up 9 bases and V 2 bases, and 8 bases lay outside the gene matches. The CDR3 is 13 residues long. The CDR3: CSARFQRGRTQYF. DNA for the CDR3: TGCAGTGCTAGATTCCAGAGGGGGCGGACGCAGTATTTT.

This clonotype was counted a few times. This chain joins TRBV29-1 and TRBJ2-7; perhaps TRBD1 as D (6 bases). Germline loops: CDR1 SQVTM, CDR2 ANQGSEA. The CDR3 contains 15 residues. Trimming left V 0 bases short and J 4 bases short, with 16 bases between. Here the CDR3 reads CSVEDQAGVDYEQYF. CDR3 DNA sequence: TGCAGCGTTGAAGATCAGGCAGGGGTGGATTACGAGCAGTACTTC.

The V and J genes are TRBV28 and TRBJ2-7; no reliable D call. The length of the CDR3 is 15 residues. Trimming took 1 base from V and 3 from J, leaving 13 bases between them. Germline CDR1 reads MDHEN; CDR2 reads SYDVKM. CDR3 DNA: TGTGCCAGCAGTTTATCCTGGGCGCTTGGCTACGAGCAGTACTTC. Amino acids: CASSLSWALGYEQYF.

This chain joins TRBV27 and TRBJ2-1; 7 nucleotides align to TRBD1. From germline, CDR1 is MNHEY and CDR2 SMNVEV (reference sequence). CDR3 length: 15 residues. The trim removed 2 bases at V and 9 bases at J, leaving 10 bases unmatched. CDR3 region: CASSLRGRLEGEQFF. The DNA of the CDR3 is TGTGCCAGCAGTTTAAGGGGGCGGTTAGAGGGTGAGCAGTTCTTC.

This clonotype was seen at least ten times. V gene TRBV29-1 combines with J gene TRBJ2-2, with 7 bases identical to TRBD1. The germline V gene has CDR1 SQVTM and CDR2 ANQGSEA. V dropped 5 bases and J dropped 6; count of bases not matched to a gene: 6. There are 13 residues in the CDR3. CDR3 nucleotide sequence: TGCAGCGTTACCAACAGGGGACCCGGGGAGCTGTTTTTT. This gives the protein CSVTNRGPGELFF.

The chain combines TRBV18 with TRBJ2-7; no firm D call. The CDR3 loop spans 15 amino acids. V lost 1 base and J 2 bases, leaving 12 bases between the germline ends. Germline CDR1 KGHSH, CDR2 LQKENI. This CDR3 reads CASSPRMEGTYEQYF. CDR3 sequence (DNA): TGTGCCAGCTCACCACGAATGGAAGGAACCTACGAGCAGTACTTC.

The chain combines TRBV3-1 with TRBJ1-2; weak D call: TRBD1 (5 bases). This CDR3 is built from 15 residues. V lost 4 bases and J lost 4, with 16 bases in between. The germline gives CDR1 LGHDT, CDR2 YNNKEL (reference sequence). CDR3 loop: CASSPFAGVRYGYTF. As DNA, the CDR3 is TGTGCCAGCAGCCCGTTTGCGGGGGTCCGCTATGGCTACACCTTC.

This clonotype was observed a handful of times. The CDR3 region has the DNA TGTGCCAGCGGAATCGACAGAGATCAGCCCCAGCATTTT. Translating it yields CASGIDRDQPQHF. J is TRBJ1-5 and V is TRBV11-2; D is perhaps TRBD1 (5 bases). With 8 bases removed from V and 5 bases from J, the gap between germline ends came to 13 bases. Germline V gives CDR1 SGHAT, CDR2 FQNNGV. The CDR3 runs 13 residues.

This clonotype was counted a few times. The V call is TRBV11-2, the J call TRBJ1-2; D might be TRBD1 (6 bases). The germline gives CDR1 SGHAT, CDR2 FQNNGV. V was pared by 6 bases and J by 8 bases, with 19 bases between. The CDR3 consists of 14 residues. The CDR3 is CASRSSRDTKGYTF. As DNA, the CDR3 is TGTGCCAGCAGATCCTCCCGGGACACGAAAGGCTACACCTTC.

The chain combines TRBV18 with TRBJ1-2, with D possibly being TRBD1 (6 bases). V lost 3 bases and J lost 2, with 10 bases in between. The CDR3 has 14 residues. Germline CDR1 is KGHSH and CDR2 is LQKENI. The DNA of the CDR3 is TGTGCCAGCTCACCCCAACAGGGAAACTATGGCTACACCTTC. Translated: CASSPQQGNYGYTF.

This chain connects TRBV7-2 to TRBJ1-6; possible D gene TRBD1, 5 bases. Per the germline V gene, CDR1 is SGHTA and CDR2 is FQGNSA. This CDR3 comprises 15 residues. Trimming shortened V by 3 bases and J by 10 bases, and 16 bases separated the two germline ends. The CDR3 nucleotides are TGTGCCAGCAGCTTCCCGGGGCCGGGGGTCTCACCCCTCCACTTT. As protein: CASSFPGPGVSPLHF.

The chain employs TRBV20-1 and TRBJ2-7, with TRBD2 identical over 9 bases. The CDR3 is 16 residues long. V shed 6 bases, J shed 2 bases, and the junction held 14 bases outside the gene matches. The germline gives CDR1 DFQATT, CDR2 SNEGSKA (reference sequence). The CDR3 protein is CSARRGSGRLTYEQYF. The CDR3 bases are TGCAGTGCCCGTCGTGGTAGCGGGAGATTGACCTACGAGCAGTACTTC.